The rows below give T cell receptor beta chains drawn from one sample of a study of T cells in Graves' hyperthyroidism and ophthalmopathy. TCRdb analysed the multiplex PCR reads with MiXCR anew, one entry per CDR3 protein. Of around 720,000 distinct CDR3 sequences listed, roughly a third are singletons. The sequenced material came from blood. The receptors stem from a woman aged 35 to 49 with Graves' hyperthyroidism. The CDR3 runs from the conserved cysteine through the conserved F or W.

v_gene: TRBV7-2
CDR3aa: CASSFTSGSSYEQYF

v_gene: TRBV13
CDR3aa: CASSLAAGPEQYF

v_gene: TRBV2
CDR3aa: CASRTGTGGSRVQYF

v_gene: TRBV20-1
CDR3aa: CSVSRLAGEETQYF

v_gene: TRBV10-3
CDR3aa: CAISKGGQGTTEAFF

v_gene: TRBV12-3/TRBV12-4
CDR3aa: CASSFTAGDTEAFF

v_gene: TRBV7-9
CDR3aa: CASNLLTSGMHEQYF

v_gene: TRBV7-9
CDR3aa: CASSPRGPETQYF

v_gene: TRBV28
CDR3aa: CASSFLAGRTYEQYF

v_gene: TRBV7-8
CDR3aa: CASSLASNTQYF

v_gene: TRBV6-5
CDR3aa: CASSRQGNDNSPLHF

v_gene: TRBV6-5
CDR3aa: CASSLASDYYEQYF

v_gene: TRBV29-1
CDR3aa: CSVQGSNQPQHF

v_gene: TRBV5-1
CDR3aa: CASSSQGSEKLFF